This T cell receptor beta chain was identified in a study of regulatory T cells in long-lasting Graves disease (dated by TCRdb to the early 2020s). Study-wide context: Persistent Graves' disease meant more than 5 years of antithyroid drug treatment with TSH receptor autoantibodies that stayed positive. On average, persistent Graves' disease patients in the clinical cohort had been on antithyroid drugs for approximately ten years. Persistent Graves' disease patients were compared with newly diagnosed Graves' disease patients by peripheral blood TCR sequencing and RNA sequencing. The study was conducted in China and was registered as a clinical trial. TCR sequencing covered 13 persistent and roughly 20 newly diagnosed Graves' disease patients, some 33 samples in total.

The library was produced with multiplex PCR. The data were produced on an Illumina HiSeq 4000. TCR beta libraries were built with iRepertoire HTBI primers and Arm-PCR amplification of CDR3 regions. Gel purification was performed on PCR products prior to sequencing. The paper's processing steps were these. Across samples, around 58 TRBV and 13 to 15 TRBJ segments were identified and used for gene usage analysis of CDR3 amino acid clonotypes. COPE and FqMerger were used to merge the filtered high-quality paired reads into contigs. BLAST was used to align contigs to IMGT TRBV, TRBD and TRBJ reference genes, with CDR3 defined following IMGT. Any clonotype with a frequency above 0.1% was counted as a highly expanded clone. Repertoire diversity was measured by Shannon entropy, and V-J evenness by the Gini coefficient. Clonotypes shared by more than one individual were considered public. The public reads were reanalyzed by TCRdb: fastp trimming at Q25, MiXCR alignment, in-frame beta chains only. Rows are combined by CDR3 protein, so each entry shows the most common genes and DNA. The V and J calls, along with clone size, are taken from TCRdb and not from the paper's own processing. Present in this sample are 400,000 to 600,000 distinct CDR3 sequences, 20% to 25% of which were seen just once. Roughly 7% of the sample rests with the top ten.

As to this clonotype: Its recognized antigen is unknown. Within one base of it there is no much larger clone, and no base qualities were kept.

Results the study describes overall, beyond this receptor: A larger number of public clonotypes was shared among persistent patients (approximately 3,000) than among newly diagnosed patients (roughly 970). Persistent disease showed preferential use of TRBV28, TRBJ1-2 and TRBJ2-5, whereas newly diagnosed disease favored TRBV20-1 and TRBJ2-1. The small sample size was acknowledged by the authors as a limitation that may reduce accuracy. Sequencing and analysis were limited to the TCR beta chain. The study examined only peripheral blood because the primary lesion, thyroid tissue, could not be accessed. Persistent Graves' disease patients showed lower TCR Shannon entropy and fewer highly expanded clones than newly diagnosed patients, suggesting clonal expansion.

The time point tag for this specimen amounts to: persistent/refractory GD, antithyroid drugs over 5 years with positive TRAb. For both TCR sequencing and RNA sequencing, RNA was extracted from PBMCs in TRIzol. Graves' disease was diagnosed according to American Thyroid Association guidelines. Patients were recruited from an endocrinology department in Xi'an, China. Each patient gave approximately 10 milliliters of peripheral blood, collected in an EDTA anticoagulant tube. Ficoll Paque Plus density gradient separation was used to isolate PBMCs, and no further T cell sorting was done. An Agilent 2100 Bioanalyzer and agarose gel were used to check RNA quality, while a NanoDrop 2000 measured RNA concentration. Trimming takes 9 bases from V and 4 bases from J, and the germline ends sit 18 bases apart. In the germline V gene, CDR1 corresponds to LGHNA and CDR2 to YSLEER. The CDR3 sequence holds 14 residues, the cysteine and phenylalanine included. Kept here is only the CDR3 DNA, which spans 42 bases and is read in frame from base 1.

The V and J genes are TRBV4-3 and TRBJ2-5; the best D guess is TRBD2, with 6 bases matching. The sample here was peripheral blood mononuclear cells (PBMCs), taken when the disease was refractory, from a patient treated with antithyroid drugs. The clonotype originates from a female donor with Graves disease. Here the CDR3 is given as CASYPGGAGETQYF. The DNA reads TGCGCCAGTTACCCAGGCGGGGCAGGAGAGACCCAGTACTTC.